Below, 22 T cell receptor beta chains from the same sample are listed, as sequenced in a study of tumor-infiltrating lymphocytes in primary liver carcinoma. Reverse transcription of about 500 ng total RNA with a constant-region primer produced TCR beta cDNA. Library construction for TCR beta comprised three nested multiplex PCR rounds performed with slightly modified ARM-PCR. Forward primers for TRBV1-TRBV30 and a C-beta reverse primer served the first two PCR rounds, at around 9 cycles each. One entry per CDR3 protein results from TCRdb running MiXCR on the multiplex PCR reads. The sample holds some 21,000 distinct CDR3 sequences, over 60% seen once. It was from around 20-30 mg of unsorted bulk tissue that RNA and DNA were co-extracted. The sequencing sample was made of liver tumor tissue from sampling region 1. The subset here: tumor region T1, superior pole. These receptor sequences come from a young woman with primary liver carcinoma and hepatitis B virus infection.

As for this clonotype: This may come from a read error, since a much larger clone is one base off. This chain's CDR3 is CANSPPLGPYNEQFF. In nucleotides, the CDR3 is TGCGCCAACAGCCCACCTCTCGGGCCCTACAATGAGCAGTTCTTC. The V and J genes are TRBV4-1 and TRBJ2-1; D unresolved. CDR1 and CDR2 (germline): MGHRA, YSYEKL. The CDR3 is 15 residues long.

Concerning this clonotype itself: At one of its ends the junction is not consistent with the germline gene, which may arise from a read error. This chain uses TRBV5-1 with TRBJ1-5, with a weak D call TRBD1 (5 bases). In germline, CDR1 is SGHRS, CDR2 YFSETQ. The length of the CDR3 is 13 residues. CDR3 region: CATSLMGDQPQHF. Here the CDR3 DNA reads TGCGCCACCAGCCTGATGGGGGATCAGCCCCAGCATTTT.

This clonotype has just one count. The rearrangement links TRBV28 to TRBJ2-6; D gene unclear. CDR3 length equals 17 residues. V lost 3 bases to trimming and J lost 1 base, with 13 bases between them. Germline assignment: CDR1 MDHEN and CDR2 SYDVKM. The CDR3 protein is CASSFVSPLSGANVLTF. The CDR3 nucleotides are TGTGCCAGCAGTTTCGTCTCTCCGTTATCTGGGGCCAACGTCCTGACTTTC. Full variable domain (outside the CDR3, taken from reference TRBV28 and TRBJ2-6): DVKVTQSSRYLVKRTGEKVFLECVQDMDHENMFWYRQDPGLGLRLIYFSYDVKMKEKGDIPEGYSVSREKKERFSLILESASTNQTSMYLCASSFVSPLSGANVLTFGAGSRLTVL.

With regard to this clonotype: The junction departs from germline at one end; a sequencing error may be responsible. The chain carries TRBV10-3 and TRBJ2-1; D might be TRBD2 (5 bases). Germline V gives CDR1 ENHRY, CDR2 SYGVKD. The CDR3 sequence is 14 residues long. DNA of the CDR3: TGTGCCATCAATCCCAAGGCGACCCGGGATGAGCAATTCTTC. It translates to CAINPKATRDEQFF.

Comments on this clonotype: The junction differs from germline at one of its ends, possibly a read error. This chain connects TRBV5-4 to TRBJ2-7, with D tentatively TRBD2 (5 bases). From germline, CDR1 is SGHNT and CDR2 YYREEE (reference sequence). The CDR3 spans 13 residues. CDR3 protein: CASSLVLGDDQYF. For the CDR3, the DNA is TGTGCCAGCAGCTTGGTTCTGGGAGACGACCAGTACTTC.

The chain carries TRBV6-5 and TRBJ2-2; D is perhaps TRBD1 (5 bases). V lost 4 bases and J 4 bases, leaving 13 bases between the germline ends. The CDR3 is made up of 15 amino acids. Germline V gene data show CDR1 as MNHEY and CDR2 as SVGAGI. Here the CDR3 DNA reads TGTGCCAGCAGTTCGCTGACAGAGTTCACCGGGGAGCTGTTTTTT. Amino acid sequence: CASSSLTEFTGELFF.

The V and J genes are TRBV11-2 and TRBJ2-1; TRBD2 is a possible D gene (6 bases). The CDR3 length is 15 residues. Trimming removed 0 bases from V and 9 bases from J, with 15 bases in between. Germline assignment: CDR1 SGHAT and CDR2 FQNNGV. In nucleotides, the CDR3 is TGTGCCAGCAGCTTAGAGGGAGGAAGTATCAGTGAGCAGTTCTTC. Amino acid sequence: CASSLEGGSISEQFF. The full variable domain, with the rest looked up from reference TRBV11-2 and TRBJ2-1, is EAGVAQSPRYKIIEKRQSVAFWCNPISGHATLYWYQQILGQGPKLLIQFQNNGVVDDSQLPKDRFSAERLKGVDSTLKIQPAKLEDSAVYLCASSLEGGSISEQFFGPGTRLTVL.

Comment on this clonotype: It is likely a read error, because the conserved phenylalanine at the end of the CDR3 is missing. The chain couples TRBV11-2 to TRBJ2-3; TRBD1 agrees at 7 bases. Germline lookup yields CDR1 SGHAT and CDR2 FQNNGV. The CDR3 spans 16 residues. The CDR3 sequence: CASSRTRQGRGNTQYI. The CDR3 DNA reads as TGTGCAAGCAGCCGGACGCGACAGGGAAGGGGAAATACACAGTATATT.

Notes on this clonotype: Without the conserved terminal phenylalanine or tryptophan, this CDR3 likely stems from a read error. The chain links TRBV11-2 to TRBJ1-1; 8 bases align to TRBD1. V lost 6 bases to trimming and J lost 7 bases; unmatched junction nucleotides: 10. The germline V gene encodes CDR1 SGHAT and CDR2 FQNNGV. This CDR3 contains 14 residues. CDR3 region: CASRYTGGRLEAFV. The DNA of the CDR3 is TGTGCCAGCAGATATACAGGGGGGAGGCTTGAAGCTTTCGTT.

The chain links TRBV11-3 to TRBJ2-1; D might be TRBD1 (6 bases). V gave up 10 bases and J gave up 9 bases, with 28 bases separating them. Germline V lookup: CDR1 SGHNT, CDR2 YENEEA. This CDR3 is 16 amino acids long. CDR3 region: CANSSTGHGSLGEQFF. CDR3 coding DNA: TGTGCCAACAGTTCAACGGGACACGGCTCCTTGGGTGAGCAGTTCTTC.

A remark on this clonotype: A junction boundary mismatches the germline segment, possibly from a read error. This sequence joins TRBV6-6 and TRBJ2-3, with D maybe TRBD2 (5 bases). The CDR3 has 17 amino acids. The germline V gene encodes CDR1 MNHNY and CDR2 SVGAGI (reference sequence). The CDR3 bases are TGTGCTAGCAGTTACACCTTAGACCGGGGAGACCAGATAGGACAGTATTTT. Encoded protein: CASSYTLDRGDQIGQYF.

Details on this clonotype: A read error may produce the germline difference seen at one junction end. The chain employs TRBV14 and TRBJ2-7, with a possible D match to TRBD2 (5 bases). The CDR3 is 15 residues long. From germline, CDR1 is SGHDN and CDR2 FVKESK. CDR3 nucleotide sequence: TGTGCCAGCAGCCAGGCGGCTGGGCCTGACTACGAGCAGTACTTT. Its translation is CASSQAAGPDYEQYF. The full variable domain, in which reference TRBV14 and TRBJ2-7 provide the parts outside the CDR3, is EAGVTQFPSHSVIEKGQTVTLRCDPISGHDNLYWYRRVMGKEIKFLLHFVKESKQDESGMPNNRFLAERTGGTYSTLKVQPAELEDSGVYFCASSQAAGPDYEQYFGPGTRLTVT.

This clonotype showed up just a few times. Mismatch with germline at one junction end may stem from a read error. The chain uses TRBV28 and TRBJ2-2; TRBD2 aligns across 14 bases. The germline gives CDR1 MDHEN, CDR2 SYDVKM. This CDR3 contains 18 residues. The CDR3 loop reads CAGSHRTSGRFNTEELFF. CDR3 sequence (DNA): TGTGCCGGCAGTCACCGGACTAGCGGGAGGTTTAACACCGAGGAGCTGTTTTTT.

The chain combines TRBV11-3 with TRBJ2-1; 9 bases are shared with TRBD2. The CDR3 spans 17 residues. Per germline, CDR1 SGHNT and CDR2 YENEEA. The CDR3 is CGSSLTSGRFPGDEQFF. The CDR3 DNA follows: TGTGGAAGCAGCCTTACAAGCGGGAGGTTCCCAGGCGATGAGCAGTTCTTC.

This clonotype occurred many times. The chain is built from TRBV11-1 and TRBJ2-1; possible D gene TRBD2, 5 bases. This CDR3 spans 12 amino acids. Trimming took 8 bases from V and 3 from J, leaving 8 bases between them. Germline lookup yields CDR1 SGHAT and CDR2 FQDESV (reference sequence). CDR3 residues: CASRADYNEQFF. Here the CDR3 DNA reads TGTGCCAGCCGAGCGGACTACAATGAGCAGTTCTTC.

V and J are TRBV12-3 or TRBV12-4 and TRBJ2-5; D not resolved. This CDR3 comprises 15 residues. V lost 6 bases, J lost 3 bases, and 17 bases lay in between. CDR3 loop: CASSAYYGSEETQYF. CDR3 DNA sequence: TGTGCCAGCAGCGCCTACTACGGCAGCGAAGAGACCCAGTACTTC.

In the case of this clonotype: The CDR3 end shows no conserved phenylalanine or tryptophan, and so a read error is likely. V usage is TRBV11-2 and J usage is TRBJ2-7; 8 nucleotides line up with TRBD2. Germline-derived CDR1 and CDR2 are SGHAT and FQNNGV. This CDR3 is 17 amino acids long. The J segment lost 2 bases and the V segment lost 6 bases, leaving 15 bases of the junction unmatched. CDR3 coding DNA: TGTGCCAGCAGTATCACGGGAGGGGGGTCTTGGACCTACGAGCAGTACCTC. Amino acid sequence: CASSITGGGSWTYEQYL.

This clonotype is a singleton in its sample. The chain joins TRBV7-3 to TRBJ2-2; no reliable D call. Per the germline V gene, CDR1 is SGHTA and CDR2 is FQGTGA. The CDR3 has 11 amino acids. V lost 6 bases and J lost 9, with 8 bases in between. The CDR3 DNA is TGTGCCAGCAGTCTGGGGAGGGAGCTGTTTTTT. It specifies CASSLGRELFF.

As concerns this clonotype: A much larger clone is a single base away; this may be a read error. This chain connects TRBV7-2 to TRBJ1-1; 9 positions match TRBD1. Germline lookup yields CDR1 SGHTA and CDR2 FQGNSA. The CDR3 totals 17 residues. The ends lost 5 bases at V and 2 bases at J; junction bases unmatched: 12. The CDR3 region has the DNA TGTGCCAGCAGCATCGCACAGGGGGCGGGGGGAAACACTGAAGCTTTCTTT. Encoded protein: CASSIAQGAGGNTEAFF.

With respect to this clonotype: The conserved final phenylalanine or tryptophan is absent from the CDR3, which likely points to a read error. It is unclear where the CDR3 begins or ends on the DNA, so no DNA is shown, and the CDR3 is as TCRdb lists it. The V gene is TRBV5-4, the J gene TRBJ2-3; the D call of TRBD2 is as the table states it, not checked on the DNA. Germline V gives CDR1 SGHNT, CDR2 YYREEE (reference sequence). The CDR3 is 17 amino acids in total, end residues counted. The chain's CDR3 is CAGSVDGHPPPTDTQFL.

A word on this clonotype: At one end, the junction sequence differs from germline, possibly due to a read error. The CDR3 region is CSSSFGRGTTYEQYF. The CDR3 DNA sequence: TGTTCCAGCAGCTTCGGGAGAGGTACGACCTACGAGCAGTACTTC. V gene TRBV11-3 combines with J gene TRBJ2-7, with D perhaps matching TRBD2 (6 bases). CDR1 and CDR2 (germline): SGHNT, YENEEA. The length of the CDR3 is 15 residues.

With respect to this clonotype: An end of the junction does not agree with germline; a read error may underlie this. V and J are TRBV11-3 and TRBJ2-1; 13 positions agree with TRBD2. CDR3 length: 15 amino acids. Germline V lookup: CDR1 SGHNT, CDR2 YENEEA. DNA for the CDR3: TGTGCCAACAGCCAACTAGCGGGGGGGGAGTATGAGCGGTTCTTC. This codes for CANSQLAGGEYERFF.